A selection of T cell receptor beta chains follows, all from one sample in a study of cytomegalovirus exposure and HLA in healthy donors. Sequenced by immunoSEQ multiplex PCR; TCRdb stores in-frame clones only, minus some. The sample totals about 46,000 clones. Sample: PBMCs. Receptors were obtained from a woman aged 40-49 years in good health and CMV-seronegative. Both conserved end residues are part of each CDR3. A D gene is named only where the DNA matches it firmly.

cdr3_aa,cdr3_nt,v_call,d_call,j_call
CASGQMNTEAFF,TGTGCCTCGGGACAGATGAACACTGAAGCTTTCTTT,TRBV30,TRBD1,TRBJ1-1
CASSHPRGKLATNEKLFF,TGCGCCAGCAGCCATCCCCGCGGGAAGCTTGCAACTAATGAAAAACTGTTTTTT,TRBV4-1,NA,TRBJ1-4
CASSRTGDYGYTF,TGTGCCAGCAGCAGGACAGGGGACTATGGCTACACCTTC,TRBV6-5,TRBD1,TRBJ1-2
CATSQVNSYEQYF,TGTGCCACCAGCCAGGTGAACTCCTACGAGCAGTACTTC,TRBV15,NA,TRBJ2-7
CASSSTGGDRGTYEQYF,TGTGCCAGCAGCTCCACCGGCGGGGACAGGGGGACCTACGAGCAGTACTTC,TRBV7-9,TRBD1,TRBJ2-7
CASSYPPSGQRTDTQYF,TGTGCCAGCAGTTACCCCCCCTCCGGACAGCGCACAGATACGCAGTATTTT,TRBV28,NA,TRBJ2-3
CASSLGRGRAEAFF,TGTGCCAGCAGCTTAGGCAGGGGGCGGGCTGAAGCTTTCTTT,TRBV7-2,TRBD1,TRBJ1-1
CASSLSGGSYEQYF,TGTGCCAGCAGCCTATCAGGGGGCTCCTACGAGCAGTACTTC,TRBV11-3,TRBD1,TRBJ2-7
CASRRGLGSNQPQHF,TGTGCCAGCAGAAGGGGCCTGGGGAGCAATCAGCCCCAGCATTTT,TRBV6-5,NA,TRBJ1-5
CASSTESKNIQYF,TGTGCCAGCAGCACAGAGTCCAAAAACATTCAGTACTTC,TRBV7-3,NA,TRBJ2-4
CASSTGNYGYTF,TGTGCCAGCAGCACAGGGAACTATGGCTACACCTTC,TRBV6-5,NA,TRBJ1-2
CASSLGRTGNTEAFF,TGTGCCAGCAGCTTAGGAAGGACAGGGAACACTGAAGCTTTCTTT,TRBV11-2,TRBD1,TRBJ1-1
CASSLLLSNQPQHF,TGTGCCAGCAGTTTATTGTTATCCAATCAGCCCCAGCATTTT,TRBV28,NA,TRBJ1-5
CASSQAGVYGYTF,TGTGCCAGCAGCCAGGCCGGGGTATATGGCTACACCTTC,TRBV14,NA,TRBJ1-2
CATSREEAVAVTSGYTF,TGTGCCACCAGCAGAGAAGAAGCGGTGGCAGTCACGAGTGGCTACACCTTC,TRBV15,NA,TRBJ1-2
CASSPIGTGAHEQYF,TGTGCCAGCTCACCGATCGGGACAGGGGCCCACGAGCAGTACTTC,TRBV18,TRBD1,TRBJ2-7
CASSVGIAGTPGYEQYF,TGTGCCAGCAGCGTAGGCATCGCGGGAACCCCCGGCTACGAGCAGTACTTC,TRBV9,NA,TRBJ2-7
CASSQDAQGARGNTIYF,TGCGCCAGCAGCCAAGACGCACAGGGGGCGCGTGGAAACACCATATATTTT,TRBV4-3,TRBD1,TRBJ1-3
CASSRLRDRVNEQFF,TGTGCCAGCAGCCGACTCCGGGACAGGGTCAATGAGCAGTTCTTC,TRBV7-9,TRBD1,TRBJ2-1
CASSSTGSGANVLTF,TGCGCCAGCAGCTCAACAGGGTCTGGGGCCAACGTCCTGACTTTC,TRBV5-1,NA,TRBJ2-6